This TCR beta chain derives from a study of radiotherapy plus CTLA-4 blockade in lung cancer. The V and J ends lost 3 bases and 7 bases respectively, with 12 bases between them. This CDR3 spans 14 amino acids. Germline V CDR1 and CDR2: LGHNA, YSLEER. With respect to this clone: Its specificity is not known.

The data were produced by immunoSEQ multiplex PCR, yet TCRdb's version contains in-frame clones alone and is incomplete. The sample consists of under 25,000 clones, around 72% of them appearing once. Overall study results and limits: Response was reportedly best predicted by early blood T cell clone dynamics, with interferon-beta. Peripheral blood showed expansion of tumor-derived TCR clones after radiotherapy and ipilimumab.

This sequence joins TRBV4-3 and TRBJ2-2; possibly TRBD1 for D (6 bases). The sample here was peripheral blood, taken from a patient treated with radiotherapy plus ipilimumab. The sequence was obtained from a human donor with non-small cell lung cancer who had stable disease on radiotherapy plus ipilimumab. CDR3 sequence: CASSQGALGGELFF. DNA for the CDR3: TGCGCCAGCAGCCAGGGGGCTCTTGGCGGGGAGCTGTTTTTT.